This T cell receptor beta chain derives from a study of blood T cell repertoires in COVID-19. Study-wide context: The United States, Italy and Spain supplied acute and convalescent COVID-19 samples.

Germline values: CDR1 MGHRA, CDR2 YSYEKL. The CDR3 is 14 amino acids. Trimming pared 4 bases from V and 5 bases from J, leaving 14 bases between. Ages ranged from about 18 to 90 years, with residence in about two dozen US areas. Participants' reported clinical history set cohort assignment. In the authors' methods: From reference gene primer amplification, estimates of nucleated cell counts were derived. Here immunoSEQ multiplex PCR was the method, and the copy in TCRdb shows in-frame clones only, minus some. V and J calls and clone size come straight from that table; D and trimming were deduced from the DNA. In the table there are 150,000 to 200,000 clones, around four fifths of which are singletons.

The sequencing sample was made of PBMCs or T cells enriched from blood (not recorded which). The clonotype was recovered from a woman aged 55-70 years who had recovered from COVID-19. The chain carries TRBV4-1 and TRBJ1-1; D unclear. DNA of the CDR3: TGCGCCAGCAGCCGGGATACCGGCGGGACTGAAGCTTTCTTT. Its protein is CASSRDTGGTEAFF.